The source of this TCR beta chain is a study of CD8 T cells in ankylosing spondylitis. Study-wide findings and caveats: Some of these motif variants have turned up before, in reports on reactive arthritis synovial fluid and blood. It was reported that disease-linked clones were significantly enriched in matched ankylosing spondylitis synovial fluid. The study identified a TCR beta motif of about eight highly homologous variants that appeared characteristic of ankylosing spondylitis blood.

Turning to this clonotype: The antigen is not known.

V lost 3 bases to trimming and J lost 6 bases, with 14 bases between them. Germline loops: CDR1 LNHNV, CDR2 YYDKDF (reference sequence). The CDR3 totals 14 residues. Preparation of TCR beta libraries was done by quantitative 5'-RACE with molecular barcodes. TCRdb redid the calling of the 5' RACE reads with MiXCR, one entry per CDR3 protein. Among roughly 200,000 distinct CDR3 sequences, 9.5% to 15% were seen once, and the ten largest hold about 15%. This clonotype was sampled from a male donor with ankylosing spondylitis or in good health (not recorded which). The sequenced sample was blood, either unsorted or a sorted T cell fraction (not recorded which). V gene TRBV15 combines with J gene TRBJ1-1; D gene uncertain. Here the CDR3 reads CATSRDFWEAEAFF. Written as DNA, the CDR3 is TGTGCCACCAGCAGGGACTTTTGGGAGGCTGAAGCTTTCTTT.